This entry concerns a single T cell receptor (beta chain). Sample-barcoded 5' priming and a J-beta primer mix drove a second PCR of 7 to 11 cycles. TCRdb passed the 5' RACE reads through MiXCR, listing each CDR3 protein once. In the table there are roughly 1,500,000 distinct CDR3 sequences, around 42% of which are singletons. This entry belongs to a study of blood T cells in healthy people across ages. Germline V gene lookup returns CDR1 SGHTA and CDR2 FQGNSA. The V and J ends lost 5 bases and 2 bases respectively, with 10 bases between them. This CDR3 spans 15 amino acids. Sequenced: blood. This chain connects TRBV7-2 to TRBJ1-6; D might be TRBD1 (5 bases). This TCR derives from a woman between 18 and 29 years old in good health. For the CDR3, the DNA is TGTGCCAGCAGCCCAGGGAGCACCTATAATTCACCCCTCCACTTT. Translating it yields CASSPGSTYNSPLHF.